One T cell receptor beta chain is described in this entry. Its antigen is not known. This CDR3 is built from 13 residues. V shed 2 bases and J shed 3 bases, with 6 bases lying between them. From germline, CDR1 is MNHNS and CDR2 SASEGT. Primers: 52 TRBV forward and 13 TRBJ reverse. Only in-frame clones appear in the TCRdb table, and some are missing; sequencing was by immunoSEQ multiplex PCR. This table has roughly 23,000 clones, around nine tenths appearing once. These data come from a study of regulatory T cells. Overall study findings and caveats: Hydrophobic residues at CDR3 positions 6 and 7 were enriched in conventional CD4+ T cells of CD3G-deficient patients. Patient repertoires had restricted TRB V-J pairs and skewed V and J usage, most in Tregs.

The specimen sequenced was conventional CD4+ T cells sorted from blood. J is TRBJ2-3 and V is TRBV6-1; weak D call: TRBD2 (5 bases). The sequence came from a child aged 5 to 17 with CD3G deficiency. CDR3 residues: CASSEWETDTQYF. CDR3 in DNA: TGTGCCAGCAGTGAATGGGAGACAGATACGCAGTATTTT.